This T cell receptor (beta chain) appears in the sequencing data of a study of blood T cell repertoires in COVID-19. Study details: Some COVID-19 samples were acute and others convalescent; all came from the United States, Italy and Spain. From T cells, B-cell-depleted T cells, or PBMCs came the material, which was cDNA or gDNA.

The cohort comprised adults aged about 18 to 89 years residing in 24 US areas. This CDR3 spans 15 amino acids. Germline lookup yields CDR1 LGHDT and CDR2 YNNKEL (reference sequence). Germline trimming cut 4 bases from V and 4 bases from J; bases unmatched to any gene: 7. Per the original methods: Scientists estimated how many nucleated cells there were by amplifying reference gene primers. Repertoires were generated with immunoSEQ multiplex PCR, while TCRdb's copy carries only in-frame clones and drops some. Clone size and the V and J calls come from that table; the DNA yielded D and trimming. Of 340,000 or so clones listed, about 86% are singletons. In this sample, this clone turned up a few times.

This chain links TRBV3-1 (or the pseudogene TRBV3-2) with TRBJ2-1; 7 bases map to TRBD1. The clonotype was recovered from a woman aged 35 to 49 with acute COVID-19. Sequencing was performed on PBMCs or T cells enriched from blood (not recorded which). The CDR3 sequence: CASSPSDRQYNEQFF. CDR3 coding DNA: TGTGCCAGCAGCCCATCGGACAGGCAATACAATGAGCAGTTCTTC.